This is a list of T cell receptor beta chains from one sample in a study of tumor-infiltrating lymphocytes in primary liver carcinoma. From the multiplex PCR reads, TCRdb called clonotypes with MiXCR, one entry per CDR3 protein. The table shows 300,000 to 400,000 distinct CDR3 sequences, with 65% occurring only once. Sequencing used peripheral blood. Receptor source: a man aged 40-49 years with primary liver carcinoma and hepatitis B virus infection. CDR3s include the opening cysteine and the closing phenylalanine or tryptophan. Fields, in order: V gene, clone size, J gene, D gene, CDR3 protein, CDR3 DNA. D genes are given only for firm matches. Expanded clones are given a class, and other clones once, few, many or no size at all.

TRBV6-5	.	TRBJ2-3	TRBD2	CASSYKRETDTQYF	TGTGCCAGCAGTTATAAGCGGGAGACAGATACGCAGTATTTT
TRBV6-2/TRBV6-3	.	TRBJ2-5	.	CASDPPGGARGTRYF	TGTGCCAGCGACCCCCCCGGGGGCGCGCGAGGGACCCGGTACTTC
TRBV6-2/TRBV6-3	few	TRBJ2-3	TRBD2	CASRDVAGVRRNTQYF	TGTGCCAGCAGGGACGTAGCGGGGGTCCGGAGGAATACGCAGTATTTT
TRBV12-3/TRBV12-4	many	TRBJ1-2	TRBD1	CATADRGLTGYTF	TGTGCCACCGCGGACAGGGGCCTGACCGGCTACACCTTC
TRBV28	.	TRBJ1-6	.	CASSFIGGLTPLHF	TGTGCCAGCAGTTTCATCGGGGGGCTCACACCCCTCCACTTT
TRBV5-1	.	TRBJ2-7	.	CASSISPTYEQYF	TGCGCCAGCAGTATCTCCCCCACCTACGAGCAGTACTTC
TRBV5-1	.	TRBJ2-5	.	CASSFRRGETQYF	TGCGCCAGCAGCTTCAGGCGCGGCGAGACCCAGTACTTC
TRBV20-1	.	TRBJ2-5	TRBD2	CSARRSGNQETQYF	TGCAGTGCTAGAAGGAGCGGGAACCAAGAGACCCAGTACTTC
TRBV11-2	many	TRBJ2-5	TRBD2	CASSLGLAGALETQYF	TGTGCCAGCAGCTTGGGACTAGCGGGAGCGTTAGAGACCCAGTACTTC
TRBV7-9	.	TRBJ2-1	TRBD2	CASSLTGGRVYNEYFF	TGTGCCAGCAGCCTCACTGGGGGGAGGGTTTACAATGAGTACTTCTTC
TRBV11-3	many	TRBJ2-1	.	CASSLGGGLSYNEQFF	TGTGCCAGCAGCTTGGGGGGCGGGTTATCCTACAATGAGCAGTTCTTC
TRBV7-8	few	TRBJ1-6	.	CASSLVTGNSPLHF	TGTGCCAGCAGCTTAGTAACAGGGAATTCACCCCTCCACTTT
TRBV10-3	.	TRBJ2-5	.	CAISGTDRGEVTQYF	TGTGCCATCAGTGGGACCGACCGCGGGGAAGTGACCCAGTACTTC
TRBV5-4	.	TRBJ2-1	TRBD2	CASSLLAGGYNEQFF	TGTGCCAGCAGCCTCCTAGCGGGAGGCTACAATGAGCAGTTCTTC
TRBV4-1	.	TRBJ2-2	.	CASRHAVAGELFF	TGCGCCAGCAGACACGCCGTAGCCGGGGAGCTGTTTTTT
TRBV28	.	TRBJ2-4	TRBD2	CASGGGQGARNIQYF	TGTGCCAGCGGGGGGGGTCAAGGGGCGAGAAACATTCAGTACTTC
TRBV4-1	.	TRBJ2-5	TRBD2	CVSSQGRTSGTETQYF	TGCGTCAGCAGCCAGGGGAGGACTAGCGGGACAGAGACCCAGTACTTC
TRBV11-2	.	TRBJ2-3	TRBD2	CASSRYRTSGSTHTQYF	TGTGCCAGCAGCAGATACCGTACTAGCGGGAGCACACATACGCAGTATTTT
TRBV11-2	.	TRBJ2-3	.	CSSAGNWVTDTQYF	TGCTCCAGCGCAGGGAACTGGGTCACAGATACGCAGTATTTT
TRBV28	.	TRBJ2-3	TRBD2	CASSFEASGRGQRDTQYF	TGTGCCAGCAGTTTCGAGGCTAGCGGGAGGGGGCAGCGTGATACGCAGTATTTT
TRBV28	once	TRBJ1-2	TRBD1	CANSETWDRPRDYTF	TGTGCCAACAGTGAAACCTGGGACAGACCCAGGGACTACACCTTC
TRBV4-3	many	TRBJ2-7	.	CASSPRRGAYEQYF	TGCGCCAGCAGCCCCCGCCGCGGCGCCTACGAGCAGTACTTC
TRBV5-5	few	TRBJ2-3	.	CASSSPDGSSTDTQYF	TGTGCCAGCAGCTCCCCTGACGGGTCGAGCACAGATACGCAGTATTTT
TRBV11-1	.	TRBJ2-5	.	CASSLDFGNGSYQETQYF	TGTGCCAGTAGCTTAGATTTCGGCAATGGGAGCTACCAAGAGACCCAGTACTTC
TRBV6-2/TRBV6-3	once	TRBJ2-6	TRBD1	CASSRGTGGSGANILTF	TGTGCCAGCAGTAGGGGGACAGGGGGCTCTGGGGCCAACATCCTGACTTTC
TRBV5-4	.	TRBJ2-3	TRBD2	CASSLGTGGRSDTQYF	TGTGCCAGCAGCTTGGGAACGGGCGGGAGATCAGATACGCAGTATTTT
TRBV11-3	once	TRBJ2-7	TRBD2	CASSLVRLAPYEQHF	TGTGCCAGCAGCTTAGTGAGACTAGCTCCCTACGAGCAGCACTTC
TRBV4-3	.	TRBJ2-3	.	CASSERLGRGGTDTQYF	TGCGCCAGCAGCGAAAGACTGGGAAGGGGGGGCACAGATACGCAGTATTTT
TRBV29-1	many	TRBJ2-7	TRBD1	CSVTVSGTGSYEQYF	TGCAGCGTGACAGTCTCCGGGACAGGGTCCTACGAGCAGTACTTC
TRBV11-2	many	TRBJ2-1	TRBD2	CASVLAGDPNEQFF	TGTGCCAGTGTTCTAGCGGGAGATCCCAATGAGCAGTTCTTC
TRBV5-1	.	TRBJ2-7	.	CASSLVRGPREQYF	TGCGCCAGCAGCTTGGTTCGGGGACCGAGGGAGCAGTACTTC
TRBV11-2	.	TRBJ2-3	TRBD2	CASSPGLDHTDTQYF	TGTGCCAGCAGCCCGGGACTAGACCACACGGATACGCAGTATTTT
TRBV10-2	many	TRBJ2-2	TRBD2	CASRGTSGSELFF	TGCGCCAGCAGAGGGACTAGCGGGAGCGAGCTGTTTTTT